These 20 T cell receptor beta chains were sequenced from one sample in a study of T cells expressing NK-cell markers. TCRdb reanalyzed the 5' RACE reads and collapses them to one entry per CDR3 protein, without DNA. Listed are fewer than 400,000 distinct CDR3 sequences; about 10% falls within the top ten. The sequenced sample consisted of blood T cells: a sorted CD56 or NKG2C T cell subset, CD4+ or CD8+ T cells, or bulk PBMC T cells (not recorded which). These TCRs come from a woman aged 45 to 65 in good health.

The gene calls are TRBV5-4 and TRBJ2-5; TCRdb picks TRBD1, but there is no DNA to check that call. The CDR3 is 16 residues long. CDR1 SGHNT and CDR2 YYREEE come from the germline V gene (reference sequence). This chain's CDR3 is CASSRGAGNLKETQYF.

The chain combines TRBV5-1 with TRBJ2-3; the D call of TRBD1 rests on TCRdb alone, since no DNA is present to check it. The germline CDR1 and CDR2 sequences are SGHRS and YFSETQ. This CDR3 is 18 amino acids long. The CDR3 loop is CASSTRPRGQGRTDTQYF.

The chain is built from TRBV19 and TRBJ2-3; as DNA is missing, the TRBD1 call by TCRdb cannot be tested. The CDR3 has 13 amino acids. Per germline, CDR1 LNHDA and CDR2 SQIVND (reference sequence). This CDR3 is CASSKGGTDTQYF.

This sequence joins TRBV6-6 and TRBJ2-7; TCRdb names TRBD2, which stays unverified in the absence of DNA. The germline gives CDR1 MNHNY, CDR2 SVGAGI (reference sequence). The CDR3 has 13 amino acids. CDR3: CASGDYPIYEQYF.

The CDR3 spells CASTTVGVAGATQYF. The chain uses TRBV7-9 and TRBJ2-3; there is no DNA to check the TCRdb D call of TRBD2. CDR1 is SEHNR and CDR2 is FQNEAQ in the germline V gene (reference sequence). This CDR3 has 15 amino acids.

J is TRBJ2-1 and V is TRBV7-8; the TCRdb D gene call, TRBD2, has no DNA to confirm it. Germline CDR1 is SGHVS and CDR2 is FQNEAQ. This CDR3 region has 17 residues. The CDR3 protein is CASSLVTSGWGRPEQFF. Drawing the rest from reference TRBV7-8 and TRBJ2-1, the complete variable domain is GAGVSQSPRYKVAKRGQDVALRCDPISGHVSLFWYQQALGQGPEFLTYFQNEAQLDKSGLPSDRFFAERPEGSVSTLKIQRTQQEDSAVYLCASSLVTSGWGRPEQFFGPGTRLTVL.

The chain combines TRBV5-6 with TRBJ1-5. From germline, CDR1 is SGHDT and CDR2 YYEEEE. The CDR3 extends over 14 amino acids. CDR3 sequence reads: CASSLRSTIEPQHF.

The rearrangement joins TRBV5-1 to TRBJ2-2. Per germline, CDR1 SGHRS and CDR2 YFSETQ. This CDR3 has 15 residues. CDR3 sequence: CASSFTAVGTGELFF.

This chain connects TRBV20-1 to TRBJ2-4; TCRdb returns TRBD1, unconfirmable since there is no DNA. CDR3 length equals 15 residues. CDR1 is DFQATT and CDR2 is SNEGSKA in the germline V gene (reference sequence). The CDR3 sequence: CSASNGGFTKNIQYF.

The chain combines TRBV5-1 with TRBJ1-3. CDR1 is SGHRS, CDR2 YFSETQ, per germline. There are 16 residues in the CDR3. The CDR3 sequence: CASSGSTGASGNTIYF. Complete variable domain (other parts from reference TRBV5-1 and TRBJ1-3): KAGVTQTPRYLIKTRGQQVTLSCSPISGHRSVSWYQQTPGQGLQFLFEYFSETQRNKGNFPGRFSGRQFSNSRSEMNVSTLELGDSALYLCASSGSTGASGNTIYFGEGSWLTVV.

V is TRBV5-1 and J is TRBJ2-1; the TCRdb D gene call, TRBD2, has no DNA to confirm it. This CDR3 is built from 12 residues. Germline V lookup: CDR1 SGHRS, CDR2 YFSETQ. The CDR3 spells CASSLGREEQFF.

This rearrangement joins TRBV5-1 to TRBJ1-3; TCRdb's D call of TRBD1 is untestable without DNA. The CDR3 length is 14 residues. Germline loops: CDR1 SGHRS, CDR2 YFSETQ. CDR3 loop: CASGAGDTGNTIYF.

The genes are TRBV20-1 and TRBJ2-1; checking the TCRdb D call of TRBD2 is not possible without DNA. Per the germline V gene, CDR1 is DFQATT and CDR2 is SNEGSKA (reference sequence). The CDR3 sequence is 15 residues long. CDR3 loop: CSASDVAGGYNEQFF.

The rearrangement links TRBV12-3 or TRBV12-4 to TRBJ1-3; TCRdb returns TRBD1, unconfirmable since there is no DNA. The CDR3 totals 16 residues. Here the CDR3 reads CASSFPTGISGNTIYF.

The genes are TRBV7-9 and TRBJ2-3. The germline V gene has CDR1 SEHNR and CDR2 FQNEAQ (reference sequence). The CDR3 is made up of 14 amino acids. The CDR3 loop is CASSLGVASDTQYF.

This rearrangement joins TRBV10-1 to TRBJ2-2. CDR1 is WNHNN and CDR2 is SYGVQD in the germline V gene (reference sequence). The CDR3 runs to 15 residues. The CDR3 here is CASSEWPKLTGELFF.

This rearrangement joins TRBV29-1 to TRBJ2-7; TCRdb selects TRBD1, and the lack of DNA leaves this call unchecked. In germline, CDR1 is SQVTM, CDR2 ANQGSEA. This CDR3 has 13 amino acids. CDR3 in amino acids: CSVRTGEDYEQYF.

The V and J genes are TRBV10-3 and TRBJ1-5; as DNA is missing, the TRBD1 call by TCRdb cannot be tested. This CDR3 contains 13 residues. Germline CDR1 ENHRY, CDR2 SYGVKD. The CDR3 reads CATTRGGNQPQHF.

The V gene is TRBV29-1, the J gene TRBJ2-1; as DNA is missing, the TRBD1 call by TCRdb cannot be tested. This CDR3 contains 12 residues. The germline CDR1 and CDR2 sequences are SQVTM and ANQGSEA. CDR3 sequence reads: CSVVGLPFEQFF.

The genes are TRBV6-5 and TRBJ2-2; with no DNA, the TCRdb D assignment of TRBD2 cannot be verified. The CDR3 consists of 18 residues. The germline CDR1 and CDR2 sequences are MNHEY and SVGAGI. CDR3 sequence reads: CASSHLAGGRSGTGELFF.